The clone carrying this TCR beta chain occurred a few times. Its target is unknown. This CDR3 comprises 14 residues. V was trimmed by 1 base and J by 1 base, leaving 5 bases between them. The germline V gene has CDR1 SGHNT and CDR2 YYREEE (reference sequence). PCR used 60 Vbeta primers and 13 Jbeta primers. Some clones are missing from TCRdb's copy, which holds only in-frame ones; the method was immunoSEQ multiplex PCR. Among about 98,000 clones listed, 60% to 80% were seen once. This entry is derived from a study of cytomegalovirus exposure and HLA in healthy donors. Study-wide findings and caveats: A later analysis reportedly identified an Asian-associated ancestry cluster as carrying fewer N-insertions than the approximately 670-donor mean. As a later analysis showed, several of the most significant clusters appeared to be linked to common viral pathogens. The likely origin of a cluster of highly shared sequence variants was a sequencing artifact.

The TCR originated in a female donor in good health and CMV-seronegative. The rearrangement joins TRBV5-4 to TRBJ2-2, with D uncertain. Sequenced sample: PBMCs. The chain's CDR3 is CASSLRVNTGELFF. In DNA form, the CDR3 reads TGTGCCAGCAGCTTGAGAGTGAACACCGGGGAGCTGTTTTTT.